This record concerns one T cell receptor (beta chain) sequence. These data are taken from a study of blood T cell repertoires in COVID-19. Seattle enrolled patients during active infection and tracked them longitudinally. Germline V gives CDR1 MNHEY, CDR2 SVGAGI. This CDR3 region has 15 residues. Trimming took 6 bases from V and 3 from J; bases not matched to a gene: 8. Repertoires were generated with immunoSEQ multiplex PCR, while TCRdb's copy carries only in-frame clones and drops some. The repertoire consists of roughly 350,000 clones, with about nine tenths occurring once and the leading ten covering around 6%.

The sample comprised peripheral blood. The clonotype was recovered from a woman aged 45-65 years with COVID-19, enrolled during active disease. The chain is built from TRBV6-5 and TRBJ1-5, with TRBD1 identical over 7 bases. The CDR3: CASRKTGQINQPQHF. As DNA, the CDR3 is TGTGCCAGCAGAAAAACGGGACAGATCAATCAGCCCCAGCATTTT.